This T cell receptor (beta chain) was obtained from a study of cytomegalovirus exposure and HLA in healthy donors. General study results and limits: A likely sequencing artifact accounted for one observed cluster of highly shared sequence variants. When a later analysis compared HLA-associated TCR beta chains with equally common others, the HLA-associated chains turned out to be more clonally expanded and to have lower generation probabilities. Roughly uniform depth of sequencing across donors was assumed in presence/absence analyses.

Amplification used 60 Vbeta primers and 13 Jbeta primers. Generated by immunoSEQ multiplex PCR, the TCRdb table keeps only in-frame clones and is missing some. The sample has 90,000 to 150,000 clones; about 78% are singletons. With regard to this clone: The antigen is undetermined.

The germline V and J ends were trimmed by 1 base and 0 bases, with 12 bases remaining between them. Germline CDR1 SGHTA, CDR2 FQGNSA. CDR3 length equals 16 residues. This TCR was recovered from a woman in her 40s in good health and CMV-seropositive. This chain joins TRBV7-2 and TRBJ2-5, with D tentatively TRBD1 (5 bases). Sequencing was performed on PBMCs. CDR3 amino acids: CASSLGQGFNQETQYF. The CDR3 nucleotides are TGTGCCAGCAGCTTAGGTCAGGGATTTAACCAAGAGACCCAGTACTTC. Complete variable domain (other parts from reference TRBV7-2 and TRBJ2-5): GAGVSQSPSNKVTEKGKDVELRCDPISGHTALYWYRQSLGQGLEFLIYFQGNSAPDKSGLPSDRFSAERTGGSVSTLTIQRTQQEDSAVYLCASSLGQGFNQETQYFGPGTRLLVL.